The T cell receptor beta chain described here comes from a study of shared clonotypes between healthy human individuals. Study outcomes and limitations: Unshared clonotypes carried lower generation probabilities than those common to all four donors.

CDR1 is MNHEY, CDR2 SMNVEV, per germline (reference sequence). V lost 5 bases and J lost 5; bases outside the gene matches: 9. The CDR3 runs to 15 residues. As defined, naive CD8 cells were CD45RO-negative and positively selected for CCR7, with terminally differentiated effector memory CD45RA+ cells excluded. Deep was the level used in running the assay. As originally analysed: ImmunoSEQ output lacked quality scores and full-length reads, limiting matched filtering. The table came from immunoSEQ multiplex PCR; TCRdb's copy has only in-frame clones and leaves some out. The V and J calls and the clone size are those of that table, but D and trimming were determined from the DNA. Of about 550,000 clones in the sample, over 95% were seen once. On this clone itself: Its antigen is not known.

The gene calls are TRBV27 and TRBJ2-7; 10 nucleotides agree with TRBD1. The source is a young woman in good health. The sequencing input was naive CD8+ T cells sorted from blood. Here the CDR3 DNA reads TGTGCCAGCAGTCTGTCGGGACAGGGGCACCACGAGCAGTACTTC. It codes for CASSLSGQGHHEQYF.